The TCR beta chain described here comes from a study of T-cell reconstitution after alpha-beta-depleted transplantation in children. This clonotype has a handful of counts. The library targeted TCRbeta and was prepared with unique molecular identifiers. TCRdb independently ran MiXCR on the PCR reads; one entry per CDR3 protein. Of 420,000 or so distinct CDR3 sequences detected, around 9.9% appear once; the ten largest clones hold 5% to 6.5%. Trimming cost V 8 bases and J 0 bases, with 5 bases left between them. The CDR3 consists of 12 residues. From germline, CDR1 is LNHDA and CDR2 SQIVND (reference sequence).

The clonotype comes from a human donor who donated a stem cell graft to a child with acute myeloid leukemia. The source material was PBMCs from the stem cell graft donor, sampled from the stem cell graft. The chain recombines TRBV19 with TRBJ1-5, with no clear D. As DNA, the CDR3 is TGTGCCAGTGAGATTAGCAATCAGCCCCAGCATTTT. Translation: CASEISNQPQHF.